A selection of T cell receptor beta chains follows, all from one sample in a study of regulatory T cells in long-lasting Graves disease. TCRdb used MiXCR to reprocess the multiplex PCR reads, holding one entry per CDR3 protein. The table shows fewer than 400,000 distinct CDR3 sequences, with 20% occurring only once. The material sequenced was peripheral blood mononuclear cells (PBMCs), taken when the disease was refractory, from a patient treated with antithyroid drugs. These receptors all stem from a female donor with Graves disease. CDR3s leave out the opening cysteine and the closing phenylalanine or tryptophan. A D gene is named only where the DNA matches it firmly.

d_call: NA
v_call: TRBV6-1
cdr3_aa: ASSTYSETQY

d_call: NA
v_call: TRBV2
cdr3_aa: ASRRFEQVGDTQY

d_call: NA
v_call: TRBV12-3/TRBV12-4
cdr3_aa: ASSLAFGSDEQY

d_call: NA
v_call: TRBV7-2
cdr3_aa: ASSLASGTEAF

d_call: TRBD1
v_call: TRBV5-8
cdr3_aa: ASRRQGMVGELF

d_call: NA
v_call: TRBV6-1
cdr3_aa: ASRWGTMGNTEAF

d_call: TRBD2
v_call: TRBV7-9
cdr3_aa: ASSAPGLAGRMY

d_call: NA
v_call: TRBV11-2
cdr3_aa: ASSLKGTYNEQF

d_call: NA
v_call: TRBV19
cdr3_aa: ASGMGFSPEAF

d_call: NA
v_call: TRBV27
cdr3_aa: ASSLSGTHRTDTQY

d_call: NA
v_call: TRBV12-3/TRBV12-4
cdr3_aa: ASSPVWGTGYEQY

d_call: NA
v_call: TRBV27
cdr3_aa: ASSHSASPNYGYT

d_call: TRBD1
v_call: TRBV28
cdr3_aa: ASSWGQGINQPQH

d_call: NA
v_call: TRBV7-2
cdr3_aa: ASFSGTIDSPLH

d_call: TRBD2
v_call: TRBV5-1
cdr3_aa: ASSAGALGETQY

d_call: TRBD2
v_call: TRBV7-2
cdr3_aa: ASSPSGSWGETQY

d_call: TRBD1
v_call: TRBV7-9
cdr3_aa: ASSPSGTGGPLAPTGELF

d_call: NA
v_call: TRBV4-2
cdr3_aa: ASSQEVRAQETQY

d_call: NA
v_call: TRBV6-1
cdr3_aa: ASSGQVNTEAF

d_call: NA
v_call: TRBV7-2
cdr3_aa: ASSLVPRLAYEQY

d_call: NA
v_call: TRBV6-2/TRBV6-3
cdr3_aa: ASSYSAMSTKHYEQY

d_call: TRBD2
v_call: TRBV20-1
cdr3_aa: SARDRKTSPYNEQF

d_call: NA
v_call: TRBV7-8
cdr3_aa: ASSLDGVRGNIQY

d_call: TRBD2
v_call: TRBV15
cdr3_aa: ATSRGLAGGNTGELF

d_call: NA
v_call: TRBV28
cdr3_aa: ASSFAGKETQY

d_call: TRBD1
v_call: TRBV11-2
cdr3_aa: ASSHDRGTYEQY

d_call: NA
v_call: TRBV13
cdr3_aa: ASSPTPPQDYEQY

d_call: NA
v_call: TRBV9
cdr3_aa: ASSVDYPGSSGNTIY